This T cell receptor (beta chain) comes out of a study of shared clonotypes between healthy human individuals. Study summary: The composition of the donors was a couple of women and a few men aged 18 to 49.

CDR1 and CDR2 (germline): SGHTA, FQGNSA. The V segment lost 5 bases and the J segment 3 bases; nucleotides outside the gene matches: 9. The CDR3 totals 16 residues. This table comes from immunoSEQ multiplex PCR, and its TCRdb copy is limited to in-frame clones, with some not included. Of 2 million to 3 million clones listed, approximately 93% are singletons. About this clone itself: The antigen is undetermined.

General study points: Sharing across four donors was seen in 4% to 5% of naive CD4 clonotypes. Some clonotypes were shared by all four sorted-subset donors, while others were not shared. The non-shared ones had lower generation probabilities than the shared ones.

The sequenced sample was naive CD4+ T cells from PBMCs. Subset noted: CD45RA+ positively selected. V gene TRBV7-2 combines with J gene TRBJ2-2, with TRBD1 identical over 7 bases. This clonotype originated in a man between 18 and 29 years old in good health. Some clones in this sample may be carry-over from other donors' samples. The CDR3, as DNA: TGTGCCAGCAGCCCAAAGGGGGCCTACTACACCGGGGAGCTGTTTTTT. Translation: CASSPKGAYYTGELFF.